Following are 5 T cell receptor beta chains from one sample sequenced in a study of cytomegalovirus exposure and HLA in healthy donors. The table came from immunoSEQ multiplex PCR; TCRdb's copy has only in-frame clones and leaves some out. The sample has tens of thousands of clones, about 89% seen once. The sequenced sample consisted of PBMCs. The receptors derive from a woman aged 18-30 years in good health and CMV-seronegative.

The rearrangement uses TRBV7-2 and TRBJ2-1; 9 nucleotides align to TRBD2. V lost 2 bases, J lost 2 bases, and 1 base stayed unmatched. Germline CDR1 reads SGHTA; CDR2 reads FQGNSA. The CDR3 length is 15 residues. For the CDR3, the DNA is TGTGCCAGCAGCTTACAGCGGGGGGCCTACAATGAGCAGTTCTTC. It yields the protein CASSLQRGAYNEQFF.

This clone was seen a few times. The chain links TRBV4-1 to TRBJ2-7, with TRBD2 matching over 7 bases. J was trimmed by 4 bases and V by 2 bases; bases with no gene match: 8. Germline CDR1 is MGHRA and CDR2 is YSYEKL. The CDR3 covers 15 residues. CDR3 in DNA: TGCGCCAGCAGCCAATATTCTAGCGGATCGTACGAGCAGTACTTC. Protein product: CASSQYSSGSYEQYF.

CDR3 sequence reads: CASSLSGPGEKLFF. CDR3 DNA sequence: TGCGCCAGCAGCTTGTCAGGGCCGGGTGAAAAACTGTTTTTT. The rearrangement links TRBV5-1 to TRBJ1-4; D is possibly TRBD1 (5 bases). This CDR3 region has 14 residues. Per the germline V gene, CDR1 is SGHRS and CDR2 is YFSETQ. Trimming cost V 1 base and J 7 bases, with 11 bases left between them.

The chain is built from TRBV27 and TRBJ1-4, with 12 bases fitting TRBD1. The length of the CDR3 is 15 residues. After removal of 5 bases from V and 7 bases from J, the junction contained 5 bases not matched to a gene. Germline-derived CDR1 and CDR2 are MNHEY and SMNVEV (reference sequence). In nucleotides, the CDR3 is TGTGCCAGCAGTCCCGGGACAGGGGGCTTTGAAAAACTGTTTTTT. It translates to CASSPGTGGFEKLFF.

The table lists this clone with a few counts. The chain combines TRBV5-1 with TRBJ2-7; D is possibly TRBD1 (6 bases). This CDR3 is 13 amino acids long. Trimming took 2 bases from V and 6 from J, leaving 12 bases between them. The germline V gene encodes CDR1 SGHRS and CDR2 YFSETQ. This CDR3 is CASSLSGASEQYF. CDR3 sequence (DNA): TGCGCCAGCAGCTTATCAGGGGCATCCGAGCAGTACTTC.